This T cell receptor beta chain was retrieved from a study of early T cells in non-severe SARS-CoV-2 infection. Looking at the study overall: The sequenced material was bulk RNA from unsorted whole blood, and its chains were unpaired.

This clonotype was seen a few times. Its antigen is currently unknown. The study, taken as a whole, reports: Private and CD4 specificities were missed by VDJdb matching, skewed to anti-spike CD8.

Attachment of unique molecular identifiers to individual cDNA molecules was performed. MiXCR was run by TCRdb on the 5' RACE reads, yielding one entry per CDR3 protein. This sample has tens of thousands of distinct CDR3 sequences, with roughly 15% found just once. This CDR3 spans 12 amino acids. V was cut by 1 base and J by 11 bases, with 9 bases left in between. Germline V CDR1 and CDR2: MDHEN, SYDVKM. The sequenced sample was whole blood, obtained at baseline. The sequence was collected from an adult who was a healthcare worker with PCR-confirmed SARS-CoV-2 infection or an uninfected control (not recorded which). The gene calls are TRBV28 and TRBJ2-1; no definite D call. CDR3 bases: TGTGCCAGCAGTTTATCGGCCATTCAGCAGTTCTTC. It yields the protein CASSLSAIQQFF.